These 25 T cell receptor beta chains came from one sample sequenced in a study of T-cell memory formation after mild COVID-19. TCRdb reanalysed the 5' RACE reads using MiXCR and keeps one entry per CDR3 protein. This table has roughly 200,000 distinct CDR3 sequences, 9.5% appearing once. Sequenced sample: PBMCs or a T cell subset sorted from them (not recorded which). The receptors were sampled from a man between 18 and 29 years old who had mild COVID-19 (a few samples of this study predate the infection). Cell type and time point are not known.

The chain combines TRBV27 with TRBJ1-2, with 7 bases identical to TRBD1. With V trimmed by 3 bases and J by 4 bases, 2 bases remained unmatched. Germline-derived CDR1 and CDR2 are MNHEY and SMNVEV (reference sequence). This CDR3 spans 13 amino acids. CDR3 sequence reads: CASSFRQGYGYTF. For the CDR3, the DNA is TGTGCCAGCAGTTTTCGACAGGGCTATGGCTACACCTTC.

This chain joins TRBV7-2 and TRBJ2-7; 9 bases align to TRBD1. J gave up 7 bases and V 0 bases, and 7 bases lay outside the gene matches. Germline values: CDR1 SGHTA, CDR2 FQGNSA. CDR3 size: 15 residues. The CDR3 nucleotides are TGTGCCAGCAGCTTAGCGGGGGGACAGGGAGGAGAGCAGTACTTC. Translated: CASSLAGGQGGEQYF.

Notes on this clonotype: This clone may be a read error of a much larger clone one base away. This CDR3 is CASRNTVAETQYF. The CDR3 coding sequence is TGTGCCAGCAGAAACACAGTGGCGGAGACCCAGTACTTC. The chain recombines TRBV6-6 with TRBJ2-5; D unclear. The CDR3 sequence is 13 residues long. Trimming stripped 6 bases from V and 5 bases from J, with 13 bases between. Germline V gene lookup returns CDR1 MNHNY and CDR2 SVGAGI (reference sequence).

This clonotype was seen repeatedly, ten times or more. This chain links TRBV5-1 with TRBJ1-2, with 7 bases fitting TRBD1. CDR1 SGHRS and CDR2 YFSETQ come from the germline V gene. The CDR3 extends over 13 amino acids. The V and J ends lost 4 bases and 6 bases, in that order; junction bases with no gene match: 6. The CDR3 loop reads CASSTGDRDGYTF. In DNA form, the CDR3 reads TGCGCCAGCAGCACAGGGGACCGGGATGGCTACACCTTC.

This clonotype was observed at least ten times. The chain's CDR3 is CASSLAPTSGGADTQYF. The CDR3 DNA reads as TGCGCCAGCAGCTTGGCTCCTACTAGCGGGGGGGCAGATACGCAGTATTTT. The genes are TRBV5-1 and TRBJ2-3; 13 bases align to TRBD2. Germline V lookup: CDR1 SGHRS, CDR2 YFSETQ. The CDR3 loop spans 17 amino acids. V lost 0 bases, J lost 4 bases, and 5 bases stayed unmatched.

This clonotype has a count of ten or more. The chain joins TRBV11-2 to TRBJ2-7; no clear D gene. CDR1 is SGHAT, CDR2 FQNNGV, per germline. The CDR3 runs to 13 residues. V was trimmed by 0 bases and J by 0 bases, leaving 3 bases between them. CDR3 in amino acids: CASSLEFSYEQYV. The CDR3 DNA sequence: TGTGCCAGCAGCTTAGAATTCTCCTACGAGCAGTACGTC.

The chain recombines TRBV7-9 with TRBJ1-2; D is ambiguous. With 5 bases removed from V and 8 bases from J, the gap between germline ends came to 21 bases. The germline V gene encodes CDR1 SEHNR and CDR2 FQNEAQ (reference sequence). The CDR3 has 15 residues. The CDR3 nucleotides are TGTGCCAGCAGCCAACGTCACCTTACACGGGAAGGCTACACCTTC. It yields the protein CASSQRHLTREGYTF.

This clonotype was found many times. The genes are TRBV12-3 or TRBV12-4 and TRBJ1-3; the D is unclear. This CDR3 has 14 amino acids. V was trimmed by 4 bases and J by 1 base, leaving 8 bases between them. CDR3 in amino acids: CASSSTYSGNTIYF. Written as DNA, the CDR3 is TGTGCCAGCAGTTCGACCTATTCTGGAAACACCATATATTTT.

This clonotype was found a few times. The rearrangement uses TRBV7-6 and TRBJ1-5; D unclear. The CDR3 runs 13 residues. The germline V gene encodes CDR1 SGHVS and CDR2 FNYEAQ. With 4 bases removed from V and 6 bases from J, the gap between germline ends came to 10 bases. The CDR3 sequence is CASSSQRGQPQHF. The CDR3, as DNA: TGTGCCAGCAGCTCACAGCGGGGTCAGCCCCAGCATTTT.

The rearrangement links TRBV12-3 or TRBV12-4 to TRBJ2-1, with D hard to call. V was trimmed by 2 bases and J by 9 bases, leaving 8 bases between them. CDR3 length: 12 amino acids. This chain's CDR3 is CASSLNPGEQFF. CDR3 DNA: TGTGCCAGCAGTTTAAACCCTGGTGAGCAGTTCTTC.

This clonotype was recorded at least ten times. V and J are TRBV15 and TRBJ1-3, with no clear D. The CDR3 is made up of 14 amino acids. CDR1 is LNHNV, CDR2 YYDKDF, per germline (reference sequence). Trimming took 5 bases from V and 0 from J, leaving 8 bases between them. The CDR3: CATSLAGSGNTIYF. CDR3 bases: TGTGCCACCAGCCTGGCGGGCTCTGGAAACACCATATATTTT.

This clonotype was seen ten or more times. This CDR3 reads CASSLRDRGMPEAFF. CDR3 sequence (DNA): TGTGCCAGCAGTTTACGGGACAGGGGGATGCCTGAAGCTTTCTTT. The V call is TRBV27, the J call TRBJ1-1, with 11 bases identical to TRBD1. From germline, CDR1 is MNHEY and CDR2 SMNVEV (reference sequence). The CDR3 covers 15 residues. V dropped 2 bases and J dropped 6; count of bases not matched to a gene: 5.

The rearrangement links TRBV30 to TRBJ2-3; tentatively, D is TRBD1 (5 bases). This CDR3 has 10 residues. Germline values: CDR1 GTSNPN, CDR2 SVGIG (reference sequence). V dropped 4 bases and J dropped 6 bases, with 5 bases sitting between them. The CDR3: CAWTGDTQYF. The CDR3 DNA is TGTGCCTGGACAGGGGATACGCAGTATTTT.

V usage is TRBV7-2 and J usage is TRBJ2-3; D is unresolved. Germline assignment: CDR1 SGHTA and CDR2 FQGNSA. This CDR3 contains 14 residues. The ends were cut back, 3 bases at V and 0 bases at J, with 7 bases in the middle. The CDR3 loop is CASSLYLSTDTQYF. As DNA, the CDR3 is TGTGCCAGCAGCTTGTACCTTAGCACAGATACGCAGTATTTT.

This clonotype has a handful of counts. The chain links TRBV7-2 to TRBJ2-7; the D gene is possibly TRBD2 (6 bases). The germline V gene encodes CDR1 SGHTA and CDR2 FQGNSA. V dropped 5 bases and J dropped 6 bases, with 14 bases sitting between them. CDR3 length equals 13 residues. CDR3 coding DNA: TGTGCCAGCAGCGAGAGGAGCGGGCCCGAGCAGTACTTC. Encoded protein: CASSERSGPEQYF.

This clonotype came up a few times. This chain joins TRBV10-3 and TRBJ2-3, with 12 bases fitting TRBD2. The CDR3 sequence is 18 residues long. V lost 0 bases to trimming and J lost 1 base; unmatched junction nucleotides: 5. The germline gives CDR1 ENHRY, CDR2 SYGVKD. CDR3 nucleotides: TGTGCCATCAGTGAGTCCTTGACTAGCGGGGGCCGCACAGATACGCAGTATTTT. The encoded protein is CAISESLTSGGRTDTQYF.

This clonotype was seen ten or more times. V usage is TRBV4-3 and J usage is TRBJ2-1; 11 nucleotides match TRBD2. The CDR3 is made up of 15 amino acids. The junction had 3 bases not matched to a gene; V was cut back by 2 bases and J by 6 bases. CDR1 and CDR2 from the germline V gene are LGHNA and YSLEER. The CDR3 bases are TGCGCCAGCAGCCAACCTAGCGGGGGGATCAATGAGCAGTTCTTC. Encoded protein: CASSQPSGGINEQFF.

A few counts support this clonotype. Here the CDR3 reads CSARGSREGTEAFF. CDR3 in DNA: TGCAGTGCTAGAGGTTCAAGGGAGGGCACTGAAGCTTTCTTT. The gene calls are TRBV20-1 and TRBJ1-1; no reliable D call. The CDR3 has 14 residues. V lost 1 base and J lost 4, with 13 bases in between. Germline loops: CDR1 DFQATT, CDR2 SNEGSKA (reference sequence).

This clonotype was found many times. The DNA of the CDR3 is TGCGCCAGCAGCTTGGGGTGGTACAATGAGCAGTTCTTC. It is translated as CASSLGWYNEQFF. The chain has TRBV5-1 and TRBJ2-1; no clear D gene. Between the trimmed V and J ends, which lost 0 bases and 4 bases, there was a span of 5 bases. Looked up from germline, CDR1 is SGHRS and CDR2 is YFSETQ. This CDR3 comprises 13 residues.

This clonotype was counted only a few times. This rearrangement joins TRBV7-2 to TRBJ2-3; TRBD1 aligns across 7 bases. The CDR3 consists of 13 residues. Germline V lookup: CDR1 SGHTA, CDR2 FQGNSA. The ends lost 11 bases at V and 4 bases at J; junction bases unmatched: 9. The CDR3 coding sequence is TGTGCCCTCCGACAGGGTTCGGCAGATACGCAGTATTTT. It specifies CALRQGSADTQYF.

V usage is TRBV12-3 or TRBV12-4 and J usage is TRBJ2-1, with D unresolved. Between the trimmed V and J ends, which lost 1 base and 11 bases, there was a span of 12 bases. The CDR3 runs 13 residues. The CDR3: CASSLGAFKKQFF. The CDR3 DNA reads TGTGCCAGCAGTTTAGGGGCTTTCAAGAAGCAGTTCTTC.

J is TRBJ2-3 and V is TRBV5-1; 7 bases map to TRBD2. Germline V CDR1 and CDR2: SGHRS, YFSETQ. This CDR3 is 16 amino acids long. V dropped 4 bases and J dropped 4; count of bases not matched to a gene: 12. CDR3: CASSPGRGDGADTQYF. The CDR3 DNA reads TGCGCCAGCAGCCCGGGCCGGGGGGACGGGGCAGATACGCAGTATTTT.

This clonotype came up a few times. J is TRBJ2-1 and V is TRBV30; 9 nucleotides match TRBD2. CDR1 and CDR2 (germline): GTSNPN, SVGIG (reference sequence). The CDR3 totals 14 residues. J was trimmed by 4 bases and V by 4 bases; bases with no gene match: 5. The CDR3 DNA follows: TGTGCCTGGAACCCTAGCGGGGCATACAATGAGCAGTTCTTC. Translating gives CAWNPSGAYNEQFF.

The chain carries TRBV10-3 and TRBJ1-1, with D uncertain. This CDR3 contains 14 residues. Trimming removed 8 bases from V and 2 bases from J, with 15 bases in between. In germline, CDR1 is ENHRY, CDR2 SYGVKD. The CDR3 DNA follows: TGTGCCATCCGGGGTAGCGGACTAAACACTGAAGCTTTCTTT. Translating gives CAIRGSGLNTEAFF.

In this sample, this clonotype turned up a few times. The J gene is TRBJ2-1, the V gene TRBV20-1, with 7 bases that match TRBD1. The CDR3 length is 15 residues. V shed 5 bases and J 4 bases; nucleotides not matched to a gene: 11. Germline values: CDR1 DFQATT, CDR2 SNEGSKA (reference sequence). CDR3 region: CSAHDPGTAYNEQFF. DNA for the CDR3: TGCAGTGCTCACGACCCCGGGACAGCGTACAATGAGCAGTTCTTC.